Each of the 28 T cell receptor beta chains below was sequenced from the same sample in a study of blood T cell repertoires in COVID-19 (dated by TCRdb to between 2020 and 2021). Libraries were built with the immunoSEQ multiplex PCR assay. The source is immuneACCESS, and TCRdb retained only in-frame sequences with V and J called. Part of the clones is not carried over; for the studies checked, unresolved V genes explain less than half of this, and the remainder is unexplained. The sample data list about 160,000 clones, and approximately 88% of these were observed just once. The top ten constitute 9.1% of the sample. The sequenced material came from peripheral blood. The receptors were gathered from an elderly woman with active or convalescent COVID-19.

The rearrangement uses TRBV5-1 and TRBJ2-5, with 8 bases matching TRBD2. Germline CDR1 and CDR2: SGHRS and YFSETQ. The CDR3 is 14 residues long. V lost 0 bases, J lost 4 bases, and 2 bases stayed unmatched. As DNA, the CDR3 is TGCGCCAGCAGCTTGGCTCTAGCGGGAGAGACCCAGTACTTC. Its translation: CASSLALAGETQYF. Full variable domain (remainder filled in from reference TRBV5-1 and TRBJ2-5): KAGVTQTPRYLIKTRGQQVTLSCSPISGHRSVSWYQQTPGQGLQFLFEYFSETQRNKGNFPGRFSGRQFSNSRSEMNVSTLELGDSALYLCASSLALAGETQYFGPGTRLLVL.

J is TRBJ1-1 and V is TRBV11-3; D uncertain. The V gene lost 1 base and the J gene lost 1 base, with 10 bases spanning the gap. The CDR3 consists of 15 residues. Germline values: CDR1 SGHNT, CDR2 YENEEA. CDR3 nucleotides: TGTGCCAGCAGCTTAGGTCAATCAGGGAACACTGAAGCTTTCTTT. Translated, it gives CASSLGQSGNTEAFF.

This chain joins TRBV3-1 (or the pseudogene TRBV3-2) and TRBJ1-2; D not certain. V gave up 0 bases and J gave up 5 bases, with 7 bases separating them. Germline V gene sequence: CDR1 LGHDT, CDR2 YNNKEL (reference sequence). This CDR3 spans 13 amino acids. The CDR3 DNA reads TGTGCCAGCAGCCAAGATTCTCGGTATGGCTACACCTTC. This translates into CASSQDSRYGYTF.

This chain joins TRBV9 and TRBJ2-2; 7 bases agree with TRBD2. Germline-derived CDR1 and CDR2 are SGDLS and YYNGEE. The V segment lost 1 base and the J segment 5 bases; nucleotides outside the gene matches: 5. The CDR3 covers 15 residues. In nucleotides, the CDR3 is TGTGCCAGCAGCGTACTCCACGGGGGGACCGGGGAGCTGTTTTTT. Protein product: CASSVLHGGTGELFF.

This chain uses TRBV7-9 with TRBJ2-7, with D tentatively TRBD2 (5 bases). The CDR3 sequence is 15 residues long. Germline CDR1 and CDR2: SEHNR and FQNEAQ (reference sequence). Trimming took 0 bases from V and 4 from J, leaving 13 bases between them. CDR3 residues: CASSLAAGFAYEQYF. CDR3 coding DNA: TGTGCCAGCAGCTTAGCGGCGGGTTTCGCGTACGAGCAGTACTTC. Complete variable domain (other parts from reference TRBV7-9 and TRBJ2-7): DTGVSQNPRHKITKRGQNVTFRCDPISEHNRLYWYRQTLGQGPEFLTYFQNEAQLEKSRLLSDRFSAERPKGSFSTLEIQRTEQGDSAMYLCASSLAAGFAYEQYFGPGTRLTVT.

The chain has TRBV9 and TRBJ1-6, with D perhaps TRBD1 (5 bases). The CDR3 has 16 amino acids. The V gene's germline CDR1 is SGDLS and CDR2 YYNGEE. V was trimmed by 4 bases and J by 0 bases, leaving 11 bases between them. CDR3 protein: CASSLTDSSYNSPLHF. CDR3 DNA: TGTGCCAGCAGCTTGACAGATAGCTCCTATAATTCACCCCTCCACTTT.

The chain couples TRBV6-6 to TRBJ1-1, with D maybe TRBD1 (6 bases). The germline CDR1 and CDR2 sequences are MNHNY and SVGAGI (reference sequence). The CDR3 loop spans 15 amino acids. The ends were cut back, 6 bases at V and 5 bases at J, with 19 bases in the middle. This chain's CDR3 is CASSKFQGPLTEAFF. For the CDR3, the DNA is TGTGCCAGCAGCAAGTTTCAGGGGCCCTTGACTGAAGCTTTCTTT.

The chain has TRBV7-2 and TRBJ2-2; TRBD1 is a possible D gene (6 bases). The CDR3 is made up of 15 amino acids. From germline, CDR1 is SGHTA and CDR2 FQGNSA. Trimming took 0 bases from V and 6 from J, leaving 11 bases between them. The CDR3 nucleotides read TGTGCCAGCAGCTTAGCACTCGAGGGGGCCGGGGAGCTGTTTTTT. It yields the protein CASSLALEGAGELFF.

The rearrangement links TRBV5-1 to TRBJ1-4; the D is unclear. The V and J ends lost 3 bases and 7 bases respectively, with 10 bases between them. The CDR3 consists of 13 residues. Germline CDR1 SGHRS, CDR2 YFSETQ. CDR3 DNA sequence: TGCGCCAGCAGCTCGGGAAGTGGTGAAAAACTGTTTTTT. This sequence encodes CASSSGSGEKLFF.

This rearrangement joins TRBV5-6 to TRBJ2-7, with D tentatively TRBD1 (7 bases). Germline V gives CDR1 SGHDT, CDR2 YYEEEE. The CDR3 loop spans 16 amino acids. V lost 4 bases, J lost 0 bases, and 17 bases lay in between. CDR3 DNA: TGTGCCAGCAGCCTAGGAGGGGGCTCGAACTCCTACGAGCAGTACTTC. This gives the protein CASSLGGGSNSYEQYF. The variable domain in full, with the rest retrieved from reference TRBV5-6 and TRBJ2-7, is DAGVTQSPTHLIKTRGQQVTLRCSPKSGHDTVSWYQQALGQGPQFIFQYYEEEERQRGNFPDRFSGHQFPNYSSELNVNALLLGDSALYLCASSLGGGSNSYEQYFGPGTRLTVT.

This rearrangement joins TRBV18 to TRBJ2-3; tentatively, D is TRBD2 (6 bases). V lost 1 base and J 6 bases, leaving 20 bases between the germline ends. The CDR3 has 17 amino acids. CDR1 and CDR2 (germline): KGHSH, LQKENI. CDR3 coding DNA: TGTGCCAGCTCACCACGGGACCTCGGGGGAGCAGCGGATACGCAGTATTTT. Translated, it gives CASSPRDLGGAADTQYF.

CDR3 DNA: TGTGCCAGCAGCCCCGGGACAGGGGGGACTGAAAAACTGTTTTTT. As protein: CASSPGTGGTEKLFF. This chain links TRBV7-9 with TRBJ1-4; 11 bases map to TRBD1. Germline assignment: CDR1 SEHNR and CDR2 FQNEAQ (reference sequence). The CDR3 totals 15 residues. V lost 5 bases, J lost 7 bases, and 6 bases stayed unmatched.

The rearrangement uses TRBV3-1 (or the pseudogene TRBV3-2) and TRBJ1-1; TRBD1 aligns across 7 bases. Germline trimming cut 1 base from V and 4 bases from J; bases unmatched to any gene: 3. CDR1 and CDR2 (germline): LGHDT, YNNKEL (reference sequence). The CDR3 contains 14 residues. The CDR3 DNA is TGTGCCAGCAGCCAAGGTTCAGGGGGCACTGAAGCTTTCTTT. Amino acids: CASSQGSGGTEAFF.

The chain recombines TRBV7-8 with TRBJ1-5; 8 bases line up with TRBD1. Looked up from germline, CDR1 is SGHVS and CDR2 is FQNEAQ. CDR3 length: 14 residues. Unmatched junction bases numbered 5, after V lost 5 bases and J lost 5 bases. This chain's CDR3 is CASSQDRVDQPQHF. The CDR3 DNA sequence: TGTGCCAGCAGCCAGGACAGGGTCGATCAGCCCCAGCATTTT.

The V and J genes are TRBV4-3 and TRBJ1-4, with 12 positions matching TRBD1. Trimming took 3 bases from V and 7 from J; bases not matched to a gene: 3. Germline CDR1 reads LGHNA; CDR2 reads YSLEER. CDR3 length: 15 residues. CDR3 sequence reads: CASSQGQGASEKLFF. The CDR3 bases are TGCGCCAGCAGCCAGGGACAGGGGGCGAGTGAAAAACTGTTTTTT.

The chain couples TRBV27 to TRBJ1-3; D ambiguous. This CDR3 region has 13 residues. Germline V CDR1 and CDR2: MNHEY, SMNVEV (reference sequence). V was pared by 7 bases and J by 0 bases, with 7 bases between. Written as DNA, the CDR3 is TGTGCCAGCAAGCGAAGCTCTGGAAACACCATATATTTT. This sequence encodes CASKRSSGNTIYF.

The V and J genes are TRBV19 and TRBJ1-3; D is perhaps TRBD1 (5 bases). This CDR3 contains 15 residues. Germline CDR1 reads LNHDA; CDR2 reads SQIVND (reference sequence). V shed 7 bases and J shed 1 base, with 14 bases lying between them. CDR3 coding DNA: TGTGCCAGTAAGGAACTGGGACTTTCTGGAAACACCATATATTTT. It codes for CASKELGLSGNTIYF.

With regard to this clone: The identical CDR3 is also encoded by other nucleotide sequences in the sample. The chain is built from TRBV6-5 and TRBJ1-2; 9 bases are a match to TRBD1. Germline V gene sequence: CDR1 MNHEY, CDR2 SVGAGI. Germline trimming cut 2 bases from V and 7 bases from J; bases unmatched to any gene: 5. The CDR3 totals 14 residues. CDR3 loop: CASSYGTGRGGYTF. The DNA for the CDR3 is TGTGCCAGCAGTTACGGGACAGGGCGGGGTGGCTACACCTTC.

The CDR3 sequence is CSASSGAGYTF. The CDR3 DNA follows: TGCAGTGCTAGCTCGGGAGCTGGCTACACCTTC. This chain uses TRBV20-1 with TRBJ1-2; D ambiguous. The CDR3 has 11 residues. CDR1 DFQATT and CDR2 SNEGSKA come from the germline V gene (reference sequence). The germline V and J ends were trimmed by 3 bases and 7 bases, with 9 bases remaining between them.

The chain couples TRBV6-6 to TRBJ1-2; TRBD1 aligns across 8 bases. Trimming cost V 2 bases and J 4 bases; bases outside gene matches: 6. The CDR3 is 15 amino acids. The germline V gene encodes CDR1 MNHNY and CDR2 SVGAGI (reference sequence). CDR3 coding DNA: TGTGCCAGCAGTTACGGACAGGGCTTGGGCTATGGCTACACCTTC. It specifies CASSYGQGLGYGYTF.

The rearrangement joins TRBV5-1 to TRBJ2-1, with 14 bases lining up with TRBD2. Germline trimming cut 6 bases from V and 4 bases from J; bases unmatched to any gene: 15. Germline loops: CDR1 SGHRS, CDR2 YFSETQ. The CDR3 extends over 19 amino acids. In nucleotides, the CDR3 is TGCGCCAGCACCAAAAAGTTAGGGACTAGCGGGGGAGATTACAATGAGCAGTTCTTC. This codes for CASTKKLGTSGGDYNEQFF.

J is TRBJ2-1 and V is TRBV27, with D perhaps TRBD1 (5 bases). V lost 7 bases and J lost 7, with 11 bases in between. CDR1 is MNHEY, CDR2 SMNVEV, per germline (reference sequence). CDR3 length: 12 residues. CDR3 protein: CASMQGRNEQFF. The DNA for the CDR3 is TGTGCCAGCATGCAGGGCCGTAATGAGCAGTTCTTC.

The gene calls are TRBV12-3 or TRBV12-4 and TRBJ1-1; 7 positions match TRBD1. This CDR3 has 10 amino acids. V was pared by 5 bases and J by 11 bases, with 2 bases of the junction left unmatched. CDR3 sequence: CASSGTVAFF. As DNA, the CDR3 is TGTGCCAGCAGTGGGACAGTTGCTTTCTTT.

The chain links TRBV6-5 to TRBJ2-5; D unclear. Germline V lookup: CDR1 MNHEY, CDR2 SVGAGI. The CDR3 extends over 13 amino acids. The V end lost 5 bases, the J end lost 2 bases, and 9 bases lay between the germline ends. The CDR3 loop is CASSRTEQETQYF. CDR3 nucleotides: TGTGCCAGCAGTCGTACAGAACAAGAGACCCAGTACTTC.

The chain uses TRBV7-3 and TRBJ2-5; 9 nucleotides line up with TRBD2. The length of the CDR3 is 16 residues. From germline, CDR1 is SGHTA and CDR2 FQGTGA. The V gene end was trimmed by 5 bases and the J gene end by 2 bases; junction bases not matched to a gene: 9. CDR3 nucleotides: TGTGCCAGCAGCCCAGGGCCTAGCGGGGCGCAAGAGACCCAGTACTTC. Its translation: CASSPGPSGAQETQYF.

DNA for the CDR3: TGTGCCAGCAGCTTAGACCCCGGTGGGCTGGGGGGAGAGACCCAGTACTTC. Protein sequence: CASSLDPGGLGGETQYF. The chain links TRBV11-3 to TRBJ2-5; the D gene is possibly TRBD2 (6 bases). The CDR3 length is 17 residues. Trimming shortened V by 0 bases and J by 4 bases, and 18 bases separated the two germline ends. CDR1 is SGHNT, CDR2 YENEEA, per germline.

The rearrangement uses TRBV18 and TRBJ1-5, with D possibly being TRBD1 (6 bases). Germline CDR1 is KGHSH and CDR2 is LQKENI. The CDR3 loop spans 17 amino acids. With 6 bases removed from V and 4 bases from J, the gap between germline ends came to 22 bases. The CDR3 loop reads CASSLSIGGEGNQPQHF. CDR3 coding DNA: TGTGCCAGCTCGCTCTCCATTGGGGGCGAAGGGAATCAGCCCCAGCATTTT.

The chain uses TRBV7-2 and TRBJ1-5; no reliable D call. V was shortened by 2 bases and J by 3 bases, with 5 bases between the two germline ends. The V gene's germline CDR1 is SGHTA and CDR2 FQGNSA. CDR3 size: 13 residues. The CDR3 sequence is CASSLRANQPQHF. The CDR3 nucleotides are TGTGCCAGCAGCTTACGCGCCAATCAGCCCCAGCATTTT.